The 10 T cell receptor beta chains in this list originate from one sample, sequenced in a study of blood T cells in healthy people across ages (dated by TCRdb to between 2015 and 2016). Library preparation used 5' RACE. Data came from an Illumina HiSeq 2500. The second PCR ran for roughly 7 to 12 cycles and used a J-beta primer mix along with a sample-barcoded 5' primer. The public reads were reprocessed in TCRdb via fastp at Q25 and MiXCR, keeping in-frame beta chains. When rows share a CDR3 protein, they turn into one entry using the most common DNA and genes. The sample includes 2 million or so distinct CDR3 sequences, with just under 50% observed a single time. More than 2% of the sample is in the top ten clones. Material for sequencing was blood. Every receptor here comes from a middle-aged woman in good health.

The CDR3 protein is CASSLQTGQGGNQPQHF. The CDR3 DNA is TGTGCCAGCAGCTTACAAACCGGACAGGGGGGGAATCAGCCCCAGCATTTT. The chain carries TRBV7-9 and TRBJ1-5; TRBD1 matches 10 bases. V shed 2 bases, J shed 4 bases, and the junction held 8 bases outside the gene matches. The CDR3 covers 17 residues. The germline V gene has CDR1 SEHNR and CDR2 FQNEAQ (reference sequence). Full variable domain (missing parts from reference TRBV7-9 and TRBJ1-5): DTGVSQNPRHKITKRGQNVTFRCDPISEHNRLYWYRQTLGQGPEFLTYFQNEAQLEKSRLLSDRFSAERPKGSFSTLEIQRTEQGDSAMYLCASSLQTGQGGNQPQHFGDGTRLSIL.

This chain joins TRBV2 and TRBJ2-1, with D possibly matching TRBD2 (5 bases). V was cut by 3 bases and J by 2 bases, with 8 bases left in between. Germline V lookup: CDR1 SNHLY, CDR2 FYNNEI. This CDR3 spans 14 amino acids. This CDR3 reads CASSDPGTYNEQFF. The CDR3 nucleotides read TGTGCCAGCAGTGACCCGGGGACCTACAATGAGCAGTTCTTC.

V and J are TRBV6-5 and TRBJ2-7; 7 nucleotides align to TRBD1. There are 13 residues in the CDR3. V was pared by 5 bases and J by 6 bases, with 7 bases of the junction left unmatched. CDR1 is MNHEY and CDR2 is SVGAGI in the germline V gene. The CDR3 coding sequence is TGTGCCAGCAGTCAGACCCGACAGGGCGAGCAGTACTTC. This sequence encodes CASSQTRQGEQYF.

This CDR3 is CASSALDATAGANVLTF. Written as DNA, the CDR3 is TGTGCCAGCAGCGCCCTGGACGCAACGGCTGGGGCCAACGTCCTGACTTTC. This chain links TRBV9 with TRBJ2-6; D unclear. CDR1 is SGDLS, CDR2 YYNGEE, per germline. Trimming removed 3 bases at V and 2 bases at J, with 15 bases between. The CDR3 runs 17 residues.

The V and J genes are TRBV24-1 and TRBJ2-7, with D perhaps TRBD2 (5 bases). Germline CDR1 is KGHDR and CDR2 is SFDVKD. There are 19 residues in the CDR3. Between the trimmed V and J ends, which lost 5 bases and 0 bases, there was a span of 25 bases. In nucleotides, the CDR3 is TGTGCCACCAGTGGTGAGGAGGTCTTGGAAAGCCAGTTCTCCTACGAGCAGTACTTC. Translation gives CATSGEEVLESQFSYEQYF.

The rearrangement links TRBV27 to TRBJ1-1; D call uncertain. V dropped 4 bases and J dropped 0 bases, with 9 bases sitting between them. The CDR3 sequence is 14 residues long. The germline CDR1 and CDR2 sequences are MNHEY and SMNVEV (reference sequence). CDR3 in DNA: TGTGCCAGCAGTTCGCCCTGGATGAACACTGAAGCTTTCTTT. It is translated as CASSSPWMNTEAFF.

This sequence joins TRBV20-1 and TRBJ2-5; the match to TRBD2 covers 7 bases. Germline trimming cut 5 bases from V and 5 bases from J; bases unmatched to any gene: 8. The germline V gene encodes CDR1 DFQATT and CDR2 SNEGSKA (reference sequence). This CDR3 has 13 amino acids. This CDR3 reads CSAGDYARETQYF. In nucleotides, the CDR3 is TGCAGTGCTGGGGACTACGCTAGGGAGACCCAGTACTTC.

In this sample, this clonotype turned up a few times. The chain links TRBV4-1 to TRBJ2-7; 8 positions agree with TRBD2. With 6 bases clipped from V and 7 bases from J, the junction kept 11 bases outside the gene matches. Germline V CDR1 and CDR2: MGHRA, YSYEKL. The CDR3 sequence is 14 residues long. The CDR3 nucleotides read TGCGCCAGCAGTATCGGGGGGGGGAGGGATGAGCAGTACTTC. Translation: CASSIGGGRDEQYF.

The rearrangement joins TRBV5-1 to TRBJ1-6; 7 bases map to TRBD1. The V and J ends lost 3 bases and 0 bases, in that order; junction bases with no gene match: 6. The CDR3 has 17 residues. Per the germline V gene, CDR1 is SGHRS and CDR2 is YFSETQ. CDR3 sequence reads: CASSSGQLSSYNSPLHF. In nucleotides, the CDR3 is TGCGCCAGCAGCTCGGGACAGCTGAGCTCCTATAATTCACCCCTCCACTTT.

J is TRBJ1-5 and V is TRBV7-2; weak D call: TRBD1 (6 bases). Trimming shortened V by 1 base and J by 7 bases, and 14 bases separated the two germline ends. Germline V gene data show CDR1 as SGHTA and CDR2 as FQGNSA. This CDR3 has 15 amino acids. The CDR3 protein is CASSLDGAGDQPQHF. Here the CDR3 DNA reads TGTGCCAGCAGCTTAGACGGGGCAGGGGACCAGCCCCAGCATTTT. The variable domain in full, completed from reference TRBV7-2 and TRBJ1-5, reads GAGVSQSPSNKVTEKGKDVELRCDPISGHTALYWYRQSLGQGLEFLIYFQGNSAPDKSGLPSDRFSAERTGGSVSTLTIQRTQQEDSAVYLCASSLDGAGDQPQHFGDGTRLSIL.